Listed below are T cell receptor beta chains from one sample, sequenced in a study of early T cells in non-severe SARS-CoV-2 infection. TCRdb passed the 5' RACE reads through MiXCR, listing each CDR3 protein once. The sample shows tens of thousands of distinct CDR3 sequences, approximately 5.2% of them seen only once. Sequenced sample: whole blood. Every receptor here comes from an adult who was a healthcare worker with PCR-confirmed SARS-CoV-2 infection or an uninfected control (not recorded which). Each CDR3 is given with its conserved first and last residue. A D gene is named only where the DNA matches it firmly. Part of the rows lack a size; the others show once, few, many or a class for expanded clones.

>TRBV7-8|TRBJ2-2|NA|many
CASSLRGRLAGELFF
TGTGCCAGCAGCTTAAGGGGACGGTTAGCCGGGGAGCTGTTTTTT
>TRBV4-3|TRBJ2-7|NA|many
CASRPDTQTYEQYF
TGCGCCAGCAGGCCGGACACCCAAACCTACGAGCAGTACTTC
>TRBV12-3/TRBV12-4|TRBJ1-2|NA|many
CASRYTGKDHGYTF
TGTGCCAGCAGATACACAGGGAAGGACCATGGCTACACCTTC
>TRBV29-1|TRBJ1-2|NA|NA
CSVESVNYGYTF
TGCAGCGTTGAATCAGTCAACTATGGCTACACCTTC
>TRBV10-1|TRBJ2-1|TRBD1|NA
CASRDSYNEQFF
TGCGCCAGCCGGGACAGCTACAATGAGCAGTTCTTC
>TRBV6-5|TRBJ2-1|TRBD2|many
CASSSPGRAGARNEQFF
TGTGCCAGCAGTTCCCCGGGGAGAGCGGGAGCTAGGAATGAGCAGTTCTTC
>TRBV7-9|TRBJ2-7|NA|few
CASTPDDGLTYEQYF
TGTGCCAGCACCCCCGACGACGGGTTGACCTACGAGCAGTACTTC
>TRBV7-9|TRBJ2-5|TRBD1|NA
CASSLRQGSETQYF
TGTGCCAGCAGCCTCCGACAGGGCAGCGAGACCCAGTACTTC
>TRBV6-2/TRBV6-3|TRBJ2-7|TRBD2|NA
CASRSPSGSTHEQYF
TGTGCCAGCAGATCTCCCAGCGGGAGTACCCACGAGCAGTACTTC
>TRBV20-1|TRBJ1-2|NA|many
CSARDREDANYGYTF
TGCAGTGCTAGAGATCGAGAGGACGCTAACTATGGCTACACCTTC
>TRBV7-3|TRBJ2-4|NA|NA
CASSLGQKNIQYF
TGTGCCAGCAGCTTGGGACAAAAAAACATTCAGTACTTC
>TRBV11-2|TRBJ1-6|TRBD1|many
CASSGPGQNNSPLHF
TGTGCCAGCAGTGGTCCGGGACAGAATAATTCACCCCTCCACTTT
>TRBV5-1|TRBJ2-2|TRBD1|many
CASIPRRTGGTGELFF
TGCGCCAGCATACCCCGGCGGACAGGGGGCACCGGGGAGCTGTTTTTT
>TRBV29-1|TRBJ2-3|NA|many
CSVNLGASSTDTQYF
TGCAGCGTGAATCTGGGGGCCTCTAGCACAGATACGCAGTATTTT
>TRBV2|TRBJ1-1|NA|NA
CASSYTGRNTEAFF
TGTGCCAGCAGTTATACAGGGAGGAACACTGAAGCTTTCTTT
>TRBV7-2|TRBJ2-2|NA|few
CASSLERTGELFF
TGTGCCAGCAGCTTAGAGCGGACCGGGGAGCTGTTTTTT
>TRBV3-2|TRBJ2-3|NA|NA
CASSPRTGNKLDTQYF
TGTGCCAGCAGCCCTAGGACGGGCAATAAATTGGATACGCAGTATTTT
>TRBV18|TRBJ2-5|NA|many
CASSPGQQETQYF
TGTGCCAGCTCACCAGGACAGCAAGAGACCCAGTACTTC
>TRBV27|TRBJ2-7|TRBD1|NA
CASSLTGGQSYEQYF
TGTGCCAGCAGTTTAACAGGGGGCCAATCCTACGAGCAGTACTTC
>TRBV5-1|TRBJ1-1|NA|many
CASRGGNTEAFF
TGCGCCAGCCGAGGAGGGAACACTGAAGCTTTCTTT
>TRBV5-1|TRBJ1-5|NA|few
CASSQGGLSNQPQHF
TGCGCCAGCAGCCAGGGAGGCCTTAGCAATCAGCCCCAGCATTTT
>TRBV5-6|TRBJ2-5|TRBD2|many
CASSLEVGLAEETQYF
TGTGCCAGCAGCTTGGAAGTGGGACTAGCGGAAGAGACCCAGTACTTC
>TRBV7-2|TRBJ2-2|TRBD2|NA
CASSLSGGPYAGELFF
TGTGCCAGCAGCTTATCGGGAGGGCCCTATGCCGGGGAGCTGTTTTTT
>TRBV11-1|TRBJ2-3|TRBD2|many
CASSLGGTSAPPQYF
TGTGCCAGCAGCTTAGGCGGGACTAGCGCCCCTCCGCAGTATTTT
>TRBV28|TRBJ2-7|NA|NA
CVSSLTVNEQYF
TGTGTCAGCAGCCTGACAGTGAACGAGCAGTACTTC
>TRBV4-3|TRBJ1-2|TRBD1|few
CASSQEAGGGYTF
TGCGCCAGCAGCCAAGAGGCAGGGGGAGGCTACACCTTC
>TRBV4-3|TRBJ2-3|NA|many
CASSQDLRETQYF
TGCGCCAGCAGCCAAGATCTAAGGGAGACGCAGTATTTT
>TRBV6-2/TRBV6-3|TRBJ2-1|NA|NA
CASSYSREWEFF
TGTGCCAGCAGTTACTCCCGGGAGTGGGAGTTCTTC
>TRBV5-4|TRBJ1-4|NA|many
CASSWGLNEKLFF
TGTGCCAGCAGCTGGGGGCTAAATGAAAAACTGTTTTTT
>TRBV27|TRBJ2-7|TRBD1|few
CASSPGDRPWNEQYF
TGTGCCAGCAGTCCTGGGGACAGGCCCTGGAACGAGCAGTACTTC
>TRBV11-3|TRBJ1-4|TRBD1|many
CASSEGQGIEKLFF
TGTGCCAGCAGCGAGGGACAGGGGATTGAAAAACTGTTTTTT
>TRBV9|TRBJ1-1|NA|NA
CASSVGSTLNTEAFF
TGTGCCAGCAGCGTAGGGAGTACTCTGAACACTGAAGCTTTCTTT
>TRBV18|TRBJ1-2|NA|few
CASSPGRDGYGYTF
TGTGCCAGCTCACCGGGGAGGGACGGCTATGGCTACACCTTC
>TRBV6-1|TRBJ2-3|NA|NA
CASTDLGYADTQYF
TGTGCCAGCACTGATCTGGGTTACGCAGATACGCAGTATTTT
>TRBV7-3|TRBJ2-5|NA|few
CASSSTGAIRETQYF
TGTGCCAGCAGCTCAACGGGGGCCATCAGGGAGACCCAGTACTTC
>TRBV18|TRBJ2-1|NA|few
CASSPQDYNEQFF
TGTGCCAGCTCACCACAGGACTACAATGAGCAGTTCTTC
>TRBV6-6|TRBJ1-1|NA|NA
CASSYEDTEAFF
TGTGCCAGCAGTTACGAGGACACTGAAGCTTTCTTT
>TRBV2|TRBJ2-1|NA|many
CASLIGSEQFF
TGTGCCAGCCTCATCGGGTCTGAGCAGTTCTTC
>TRBV7-2|TRBJ2-3|TRBD1|NA
CASSLEGATDTQYF
TGTGCCAGCAGCTTAGAGGGGGCCACAGATACGCAGTATTTT
>TRBV20-1|TRBJ1-2|NA|many
CSARDPAGALYEGYTF
TGCAGTGCTAGAGATCCAGCCGGGGCCCTCTACGAAGGCTACACCTTC
>TRBV7-9|TRBJ1-5|TRBD1|NA
CASNSTGGGYQPQHF
TGTGCCAGCAACTCTACAGGAGGGGGCTATCAGCCCCAGCATTTT
>TRBV28|TRBJ2-5|TRBD2|few
CASSSPSGRIETQYF
TGTGCCAGCAGTTCCCCTAGCGGGAGAATTGAGACCCAGTACTTC
>TRBV7-2|TRBJ2-4|NA|NA
CASSSELAKNIQYF
TGTGCCAGCAGCAGCGAACTAGCCAAAAACATTCAGTACTTC
>TRBV28|TRBJ2-7|TRBD2|NA
CASSSSGGSSYEQHF
TGTGCCAGCAGTTCTAGCGGGGGGAGCTCCTACGAGCAGCACTTC
>TRBV29-1|TRBJ2-1|TRBD2|many
CSVGHLGLAGTVEQFF
TGCAGCGTTGGTCATTTGGGACTAGCGGGAACCGTTGAGCAGTTCTTC
>TRBV12-3/TRBV12-4|TRBJ2-1|TRBD2|many
CASSGGLAGSFYNEQFF
TGTGCCAGCAGTGGGGGACTAGCGGGAAGTTTCTACAATGAGCAGTTCTTC
>TRBV20-1|TRBJ2-5|TRBD2|many
CSASRGRPGETQYF
TGCAGTGCTAGTCGCGGGAGGCCGGGAGAGACCCAGTACTTC
>TRBV9|TRBJ2-3|TRBD1|few
CASSVHRQGLVDTQYF
TGTGCCAGCAGCGTCCATCGACAGGGGCTAGTCGATACGCAGTATTTT
>TRBV6-1|TRBJ2-5|TRBD2|many
CASSEQVAGGSLQETQYF
TGTGCCAGCAGTGAACAAGTGGCCGGCGGGAGTTTACAAGAGACCCAGTACTTC
>TRBV6-1|TRBJ2-1|NA|NA
CASSRDVTYNEQFF
TGTGCCAGCAGTAGAGACGTTACATACAATGAGCAGTTCTTC
>TRBV28|TRBJ2-3|TRBD2|many
CASSFSRRGGQTSTDTQYF
TGTGCCAGCAGTTTCTCCCGCCGGGGGGGACAAACTAGCACAGATACGCAGTATTTT
>TRBV29-1|TRBJ2-1|TRBD2|NA
CSTREGIGSYNEQFF
TGCAGCACCCGGGAGGGTATCGGCTCCTACAATGAGCAGTTCTTC
>TRBV20-1|TRBJ2-7|TRBD2|few
CSARVAGPSYEQYF
TGCAGTGCTAGGGTAGCGGGACCCTCCTACGAGCAGTACTTC
>TRBV10-2|TRBJ1-6|NA|many
CASSESIGGRSPLHF
TGCGCCAGCAGTGAGTCCATAGGGGGGCGGTCACCCCTCCACTTT
>TRBV11-2|TRBJ1-2|TRBD1|NA
CASSFHHRGPGYTF
TGTGCCAGCAGCTTCCACCACAGGGGGCCTGGCTACACCTTC